This TCR beta chain is from a study of OX40 agonist ivuxolimab in advanced cancers. Study details: Patients in the trial were receiving intravenous ivuxolimab every 2 weeks, at doses of 0.01 to 10 mg/kg. Enrolled patients in dose escalation had cancers that were hepatocellular carcinoma, melanoma, renal cell or head and neck cancer.

The protocol was immunoSEQ multiplex PCR, while the TCRdb copy is restricted to in-frame clones and leaves out a portion. The table has more than 65,000 clones, about 85% seen once; the top ten hold about 0.83%. The germline gives CDR1 SGHDT, CDR2 YYEEEE. The CDR3 covers 16 residues. Trimming took 4 bases from V and 1 from J; bases not matched to a gene: 7. The clonotype originates from an adult with an advanced solid tumor such as melanoma, head and neck, liver or kidney cancer. This specimen consisted of CD4+ or CD8+ T cells sorted from blood, obtained in a trial of the OX40 agonist ivuxolimab. The chain recombines TRBV5-6 with TRBJ2-3, with 9 bases lining up with TRBD2. The CDR3 nucleotides are TGTGCCAGCAGCCCGGTCGCGGGGGGGGGCACAGATACGCAGTATTTT. This sequence encodes CASSPVAGGGTDTQYF.